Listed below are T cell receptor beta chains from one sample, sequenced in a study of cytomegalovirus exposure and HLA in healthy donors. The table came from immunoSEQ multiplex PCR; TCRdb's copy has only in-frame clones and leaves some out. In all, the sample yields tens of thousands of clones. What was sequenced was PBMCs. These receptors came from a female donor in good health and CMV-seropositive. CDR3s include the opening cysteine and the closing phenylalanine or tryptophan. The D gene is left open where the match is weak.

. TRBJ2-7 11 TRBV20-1 CSARGSYEQYF TGCAGTGCTAGAGGCAGCTACGAGCAGTACTTC
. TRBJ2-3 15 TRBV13 CASSPGAGYTDTQYF TGTGCCAGCAGCCCTGGGGCGGGGTACACAGATACGCAGTATTTT
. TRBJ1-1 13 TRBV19 CASKGQMNTEAFF TGTGCCAGTAAAGGACAGATGAACACTGAAGCTTTCTTT
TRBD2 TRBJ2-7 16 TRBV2 CASRRLAGAPAYEQYF TGTGCCAGCAGGCGACTAGCGGGGGCTCCCGCCTACGAGCAGTACTTC
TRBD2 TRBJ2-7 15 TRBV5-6 CASSFLAGGSPEQYF TGTGCCAGCAGCTTCCTAGCGGGGGGCTCTCCCGAGCAGTACTTC
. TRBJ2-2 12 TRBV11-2 CASGHYTGELFF TGTGCCAGCGGGCATTACACCGGGGAGCTGTTTTTT
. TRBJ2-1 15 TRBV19 CASSESPGDYNEQFF TGTGCCAGTAGTGAGTCGCCAGGGGACTACAATGAGCAGTTCTTC
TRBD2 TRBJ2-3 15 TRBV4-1 CASSQGPGGRDTQYF TGCGCCAGCAGCCAAGGGCCGGGGGGGCGGGATACGCAGTATTTT
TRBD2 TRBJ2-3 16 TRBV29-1 CSVEGVPSGSSDTQYF TGCAGCGTTGAGGGAGTTCCTAGCGGGAGTTCAGATACGCAGTATTTT
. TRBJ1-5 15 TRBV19 CASSRSGTTNQPQHF TGTGCCAGTAGTCGCTCCGGGACTACCAATCAGCCCCAGCATTTT
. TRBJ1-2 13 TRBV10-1 CASSDGLNYGYTF TGCGCCAGCAGTGACGGACTAAACTATGGCTACACCTTC
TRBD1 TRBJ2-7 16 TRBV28 CASSSPQGPTGVKQYF TGTGCCAGCAGTTCACCCCAGGGGCCGACAGGGGTAAAGCAGTACTTC
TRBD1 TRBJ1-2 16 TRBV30 CAWSAGRGQGVYGYTF TGTGCCTGGAGTGCCGGGAGGGGACAGGGGGTCTATGGCTACACCTTC
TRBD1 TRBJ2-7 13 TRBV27 CASMETGGGEQYF TGTGCCAGCATGGAGACAGGGGGGGGCGAGCAGTACTTC
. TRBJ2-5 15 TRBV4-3 CASSQDSGDAETQYF TGCGCCAGCAGCCAAGACTCGGGGGATGCAGAGACCCAGTACTTC
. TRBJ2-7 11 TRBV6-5 CASRDSYEQYF TGTGCCAGCCGGGACTCCTACGAGCAGTACTTC
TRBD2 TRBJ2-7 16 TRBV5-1 CASSPQTSGFSYEQYF TGCGCCAGCAGTCCTCAGACTAGCGGGTTCTCCTACGAGCAGTACTTC
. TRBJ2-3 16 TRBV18 CASSPARGAAADTQYF TGTGCCAGCTCACCCGCTCGGGGGGCAGCGGCAGATACGCAGTATTTT
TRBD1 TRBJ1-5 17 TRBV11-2 CASSPGTGGGSNQPQHF TGTGCCAGCAGCCCCGGGACAGGGGGCGGGAGCAATCAGCCCCAGCATTTT
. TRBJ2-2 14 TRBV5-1 CASSTGAKTGELFF TGCGCCAGCAGCACAGGAGCTAAGACCGGGGAGCTGTTTTTT
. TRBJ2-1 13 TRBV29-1 CSVGQNRDNEQFF TGCAGCGTTGGTCAGAACCGTGACAATGAGCAGTTCTTC
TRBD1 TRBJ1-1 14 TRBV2 CASGQGFTNTEAFF TGTGCCAGCGGACAGGGCTTCACGAACACTGAAGCTTTCTTT
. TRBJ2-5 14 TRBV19 CASSTSGTAGAQYF TGTGCCAGTAGTACTTCCGGGACTGCCGGGGCCCAGTACTTC
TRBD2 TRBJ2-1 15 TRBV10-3 CAISKGTSGDNEQFF TGTGCCATCAGCAAAGGGACTAGCGGGGACAATGAGCAGTTCTTC